A single sample is the source of the 23 T cell receptor beta chains below, sequenced in a study of cytomegalovirus exposure and HLA in healthy donors. 60 Vbeta and 13 Jbeta primers were used in PCR. Libraries were prepared by immunoSEQ multiplex PCR; TCRdb keeps only in-frame clonotypes and omits some of them. The sample lists 210,000 or so clones; over 80% were seen once. The sample taken for sequencing was PBMCs. The receptor set was obtained from a boy younger than 10 in good health and CMV-seronegative.

This clone appeared a few times. The chain employs TRBV7-6 and TRBJ1-2; 7 nucleotides line up with TRBD1. CDR1 and CDR2 (germline): SGHVS, FNYEAQ. V shed 5 bases, J shed 5 bases, and the junction held 2 bases outside the gene matches. The CDR3 loop spans 12 amino acids. The CDR3 is CASSQTGYGYTF. The CDR3 coding sequence is TGTGCCAGCAGCCAGACAGGGTATGGCTACACCTTC.

The chain has TRBV19 and TRBJ2-1; 12 nucleotides line up with TRBD2. CDR3 size: 16 residues. Germline V gene sequence: CDR1 LNHDA, CDR2 SQIVND (reference sequence). The ends lost 7 bases at V and 3 bases at J; junction bases unmatched: 7. The CDR3 region is CASTPSGRALYNEQFF. The CDR3 nucleotides read TGTGCCAGTACCCCTAGCGGGAGGGCCCTCTACAATGAGCAGTTCTTC.

The gene calls are TRBV7-8 and TRBJ1-4; tentatively, D is TRBD1 (6 bases). Germline CDR1 SGHVS, CDR2 FQNEAQ. The CDR3 has 15 residues. V was pared by 3 bases and J by 3 bases, with 11 bases between. The CDR3 sequence is CASSFLTGSNEKLFF. The DNA for the CDR3 is TGTGCCAGCAGCTTCTTGACAGGATCTAATGAAAAACTGTTTTTT.

V usage is TRBV19 and J usage is TRBJ2-1; 11 nucleotides match TRBD2. J was trimmed by 3 bases and V by 9 bases; bases with no gene match: 10. The germline V gene encodes CDR1 LNHDA and CDR2 SQIVND (reference sequence). This CDR3 region has 16 residues. CDR3 nucleotide sequence: TGTGCCAGCCACGGCCTCGGGACTAGCGGCTACAATGAGCAGTTCTTC. Amino acids: CASHGLGTSGYNEQFF.

This sequence joins TRBV19 and TRBJ2-4; 9 nucleotides line up with TRBD2. J was trimmed by 6 bases and V by 6 bases; bases with no gene match: 3. CDR1 is LNHDA and CDR2 is SQIVND in the germline V gene (reference sequence). The CDR3 runs to 13 residues. The chain's CDR3 is CASRPAGGNIQYF. CDR3 bases: TGTGCCAGTAGACCAGCGGGGGGAAACATTCAGTACTTC. Full variable domain (missing parts from reference TRBV19 and TRBJ2-4): DGGITQSPKYLFRKEGQNVTLSCEQNLNHDAMYWYRQDPGQGLRLIYYSQIVNDFQKGDIAEGYSVSREKKESFPLTVTSAQKNPTAFYLCASRPAGGNIQYFGAGTRLSVL.

The gene calls are TRBV27 and TRBJ2-2; D remains ambiguous. Germline values: CDR1 MNHEY, CDR2 SMNVEV (reference sequence). V lost 2 bases to trimming and J lost 3 bases, with 7 bases between them. The CDR3 runs 14 residues. The CDR3 nucleotides are TGTGCCAGCAGTTTAGGTCCGGACACCGGGGAGCTGTTTTTT. Amino acids: CASSLGPDTGELFF.

The chain employs TRBV27 and TRBJ1-2, with TRBD1 matching 9 bases. Germline assignment: CDR1 MNHEY and CDR2 SMNVEV (reference sequence). CDR3 size: 15 residues. Unmatched junction bases numbered 6, after V lost 4 bases and J lost 3 bases. As DNA, the CDR3 is TGTGCCAGCAGTTCGGGACAGGGCCTCGACTATGGCTACACCTTC. Translation: CASSSGQGLDYGYTF.

The CDR3 sequence: CASSKEVPTGSGQPQHF. CDR3 in DNA: TGTGCCAGCAGCAAAGAGGTCCCCACAGGCTCGGGTCAGCCCCAGCATTTT. The rearrangement uses TRBV21-1 and TRBJ1-5; the table assigns TRBD1, which was not confirmed against the DNA. TRBV21-1 is described as a pseudogene. The CDR3 length is 17 residues.

This clone was found a few times. The V call is TRBV6-6, the J call TRBJ1-1; TRBD1 aligns across 7 bases. The CDR3 runs to 12 residues. The V segment lost 6 bases and the J segment 6 bases; nucleotides outside the gene matches: 4. CDR1 and CDR2 (germline): MNHNY, SVGAGI (reference sequence). CDR3 DNA: TGTGCCAGCAGCCACAGGGGTTCTGAAGCTTTCTTT. This translates into CASSHRGSEAFF.

The chain is built from TRBV25-1 and TRBJ2-7; tentative D call: TRBD2 (7 bases). CDR1 is MGHDK and CDR2 is SYGVNS in the germline V gene. The CDR3 sequence is 15 residues long. Between the trimmed V and J ends, which lost 6 bases and 0 bases, there was a span of 15 bases. CDR3 sequence (DNA): TGTGCCAGCAGGGGGGGGGAGGACAGCTCCTACGAGCAGTACTTC. It encodes CASRGGEDSSYEQYF.

The J gene is TRBJ2-1, the V gene TRBV9; 7 nucleotides match TRBD2. Germline V gives CDR1 SGDLS, CDR2 YYNGEE. The J segment lost 9 bases and the V segment lost 0 bases, leaving 9 bases of the junction unmatched. The CDR3 runs to 15 residues. The CDR3 DNA reads as TGTGCCAGCAGCGTAGATGGGGGAGGGCGACGTGAGCAGTTCTTC. Its protein product is CASSVDGGGRREQFF.

The J gene is TRBJ1-1, the V gene TRBV15; D ambiguous. Trimming took off 5 bases at V and 4 bases at J, with 20 bases between the two ends. The CDR3 is 16 amino acids. Per germline, CDR1 LNHNV and CDR2 YYDKDF (reference sequence). The CDR3 loop reads CATSADHERYGTEAFF. For the CDR3, the DNA is TGTGCCACCAGCGCGGATCATGAGAGGTACGGCACTGAAGCTTTCTTT.

In regard to this clone: Other DNA sequences within the sample encode an identical CDR3. The chain uses TRBV19 and TRBJ1-1; D gene uncertain. Germline CDR1 reads LNHDA; CDR2 reads SQIVND (reference sequence). The CDR3 loop spans 12 amino acids. The V end lost 4 bases, the J end lost 2 bases, and 5 bases lay between the germline ends. The CDR3 spells CASSTGNTEAFF. CDR3 bases: TGTGCCAGTAGTACAGGTAACACTGAAGCTTTCTTT.

This chain joins TRBV7-9 and TRBJ2-3, with a possible D match to TRBD1 (6 bases). The CDR3 extends over 14 amino acids. CDR1 is SEHNR, CDR2 FQNEAQ, per germline (reference sequence). Trimming left V 6 bases short and J 2 bases short, with 12 bases between. As DNA, the CDR3 is TGTGCCAGCAGTATGGGGGCTTTCACAGATACGCAGTATTTT. This translates into CASSMGAFTDTQYF.

The chain is built from TRBV21-1 and TRBJ2-7; TRBD1, as called in the table, went unchecked against the DNA. TRBV21-1 is a pseudogene locus. The CDR3 is 11 residues long. CDR3 DNA: TGTGCCAGCAGCAAGCAGTGCGAGCAGTACTTC. It codes for CASSKQCEQYF.

The rearrangement uses TRBV13 and TRBJ2-5; TRBD2 aligns across 10 bases. J gave up 3 bases and V 5 bases, and 12 bases lay outside the gene matches. This CDR3 spans 17 amino acids. Germline V lookup: CDR1 PRHDT, CDR2 FYEKMQ (reference sequence). The CDR3 coding sequence is TGTGCCAGCAGCCCCAGGAGTAAGAGCGGGGGGGAAGAGACCCAGTACTTC. This encodes CASSPRSKSGGEETQYF.

The chain uses TRBV2 and TRBJ1-5; D is perhaps TRBD1 (6 bases). This CDR3 is 16 amino acids long. V lost 5 bases and J 3 bases, leaving 17 bases between the germline ends. The germline V gene encodes CDR1 SNHLY and CDR2 FYNNEI. This CDR3 is CASSQQQGKLNQPQHF. CDR3 nucleotide sequence: TGTGCCAGCAGTCAACAACAGGGCAAACTCAATCAGCCCCAGCATTTT.

This chain uses TRBV6-5 with TRBJ1-1; 7 bases agree with TRBD1. The CDR3 length is 13 residues. The trim removed 6 bases at V and 5 bases at J, leaving 6 bases unmatched. Looked up from germline, CDR1 is MNHEY and CDR2 is SVGAGI. CDR3 nucleotides: TGTGCCAGCAGACAACAGGGGCGAACTGAAGCTTTCTTT. Translation gives CASRQQGRTEAFF.

This chain links TRBV15 with TRBJ2-6; 9 positions agree with TRBD1. CDR3 length equals 18 residues. The V and J ends lost 0 bases and 2 bases, in that order; junction bases with no gene match: 5. Germline V gene sequence: CDR1 LNHNV, CDR2 YYDKDF (reference sequence). The CDR3 sequence: CATSREGQGVPGANVLTF. The DNA for the CDR3 is TGTGCCACCAGCAGAGAGGGACAGGGTGTCCCTGGGGCCAACGTCCTGACTTTC.

V is TRBV11-2 and J is TRBJ2-5, with 12 bases aligning to TRBD2. V was clipped by 2 bases and J by 5 bases; unmatched bases: 6. CDR1 is SGHAT and CDR2 is FQNNGV in the germline V gene. CDR3 length: 16 residues. In DNA form, the CDR3 reads TGTGCCAGCAGCTTACCACTAGCGGGGGGAGGGGAGACCCAGTACTTC. It specifies CASSLPLAGGGETQYF.

This chain links TRBV7-8 with TRBJ2-7; D ambiguous. Germline V gene data show CDR1 as SGHVS and CDR2 as FQNEAQ. There are 15 residues in the CDR3. V was clipped by 1 base and J by 0 bases, with 10 bases between them. The CDR3 reads CASSLEIASSYEQYF. CDR3 DNA sequence: TGTGCCAGCAGCTTAGAAATCGCCAGCTCCTACGAGCAGTACTTC.

J is TRBJ2-2 and V is TRBV19; 9 nucleotides align to TRBD2. Germline V gene data show CDR1 as LNHDA and CDR2 as SQIVND (reference sequence). V gave up 5 bases and J gave up 6 bases; unmatched junction bases: 7. The CDR3 is 15 residues long. The DNA for the CDR3 is TGTGCCAGTAGTTTAGCGGGAGTCGGCCCCGGGGAGCTGTTTTTT. Translating it yields CASSLAGVGPGELFF.

DNA for the CDR3: TGTGCCAGCAGACAGACAGGTTCCAATCAGCCCCAGCATTTT. Translation: CASRQTGSNQPQHF. This chain joins TRBV6-1 and TRBJ1-5; D might be TRBD1 (6 bases). This CDR3 spans 14 amino acids. Germline V gene sequence: CDR1 MNHNS, CDR2 SASEGT. The V end was cut by 6 bases, the J end by 3 bases, with 12 bases between.